These 13 T cell receptor beta chains were sequenced from one sample in a study of PD-L1 blockade in urothelial cancer (dated by TCRdb to the late 2010s). The method was the immunoSEQ multiplex PCR assay. Held by TCRdb, this immuneACCESS table contains in-frame sequences only and omits some clones. Under half of the omission traces to an unresolved V gene where checked; the cause of the rest is unknown. This sample holds about 44,000 clones; roughly four fifths were observed only once. 3% to 3.5% of the sample lies in the top ten. The sample in question was PBMCs, obtained around atezolizumab (anti-PD-L1) treatment. The source of these receptors is a man aged 65 to 79 with urothelial cancer.

This clone was found once. The chain combines TRBV19 with TRBJ2-3; D not certain. Trimming took off 4 bases at V and 2 bases at J, with 16 bases between the two ends. Germline loops: CDR1 LNHDA, CDR2 SQIVND (reference sequence). This CDR3 spans 16 amino acids. The CDR3 protein is CASSSIPEYYTDTQYF. The CDR3 coding sequence is TGTGCCAGTAGTAGTATACCAGAATACTACACAGATACGCAGTATTTT.

This rearrangement joins TRBV5-1 to TRBJ1-1, with 10 bases identical to TRBD1. Germline values: CDR1 SGHRS, CDR2 YFSETQ. V lost 3 bases and J lost 11; bases outside the gene matches: 4. The CDR3 has 12 amino acids. In DNA, the CDR3 is TGCGCCAGCAGCTGGACAGGGGGGTCGGCTTTCTTT. This sequence encodes CASSWTGGSAFF.

The chain carries TRBV7-2 and TRBJ1-2; D is perhaps TRBD1 (5 bases). The V gene's germline CDR1 is SGHTA and CDR2 FQGNSA. CDR3 size: 15 residues. V lost 1 base, J lost 0 bases, and 9 bases lay in between. DNA of the CDR3: TGTGCCAGCAGCTTAGTAGGGGTGACTAACTATGGCTACACCTTC. Protein sequence: CASSLVGVTNYGYTF.

This chain links TRBV5-1 with TRBJ2-5; the match to TRBD2 covers 8 bases. Per germline, CDR1 SGHRS and CDR2 YFSETQ. The CDR3 extends over 14 amino acids. J was trimmed by 4 bases and V by 0 bases; bases with no gene match: 2. The chain's CDR3 is CASSLGTSRETQYF. The DNA of the CDR3 is TGCGCCAGCAGCTTGGGGACTAGCAGAGAGACCCAGTACTTC.

V gene TRBV5-6 combines with J gene TRBJ1-5; perhaps TRBD1 as D (6 bases). The CDR3 consists of 14 residues. Trimming removed 1 base at V and 7 bases at J, with 12 bases between. Germline CDR1 is SGHDT and CDR2 is YYEEEE. Here the CDR3 reads CASSLSGVGQPQHF. DNA for the CDR3: TGTGCCAGCAGCTTGTCAGGGGTCGGGCAGCCCCAGCATTTT.

V is TRBV9 and J is TRBJ2-1, with D perhaps TRBD2 (6 bases). Trimming stripped 4 bases from V and 2 bases from J, with 13 bases between. CDR3 length equals 15 residues. Looked up from germline, CDR1 is SGDLS and CDR2 is YYNGEE. CDR3 nucleotide sequence: TGTGCCAGCAGCATAGGGGACTCGACCTACAATGAGCAGTTCTTC. It translates to CASSIGDSTYNEQFF. Variable domain in full (rest from reference TRBV9 and TRBJ2-1): DSGVTQTPKHLITATGQRVTLRCSPRSGDLSVYWYQQSLDQGLQFLIQYYNGEERAKGNILERFSAQQFPDLHSELNLSSLELGDSALYFCASSIGDSTYNEQFFGPGTRLTVL.

V and J are TRBV20-1 and TRBJ2-7, with D uncertain. The length of the CDR3 is 11 residues. Trimming removed 3 bases from V and 2 bases from J, with 5 bases in between. CDR1 is DFQATT and CDR2 is SNEGSKA in the germline V gene (reference sequence). This CDR3 is CSARGTYEQYF. CDR3 DNA sequence: TGCAGTGCTAGGGGCACCTACGAGCAGTACTTC.

The rearrangement joins TRBV9 to TRBJ2-1, with 9 bases lining up with TRBD2. The germline CDR1 and CDR2 sequences are SGDLS and YYNGEE. After removal of 0 bases from V and 4 bases from J, the junction contained 8 bases not matched to a gene. There are 17 residues in the CDR3. In DNA form, the CDR3 reads TGTGCCAGCAGCGTAGGGAATAGCGGGAGAGGTTACAATGAGCAGTTCTTC. Its translation is CASSVGNSGRGYNEQFF. The full variable domain, with the rest looked up from reference TRBV9 and TRBJ2-1, is DSGVTQTPKHLITATGQRVTLRCSPRSGDLSVYWYQQSLDQGLQFLIQYYNGEERAKGNILERFSAQQFPDLHSELNLSSLELGDSALYFCASSVGNSGRGYNEQFFGPGTRLTVL.

The chain links TRBV7-2 to TRBJ2-1, with D possibly being TRBD1 (5 bases). The length of the CDR3 is 13 residues. V lost 4 bases and J lost 9, with 13 bases in between. The germline gives CDR1 SGHTA, CDR2 FQGNSA. This CDR3 is CASSSRVYGEQFF. In DNA form, the CDR3 reads TGTGCCAGCAGCTCCAGGGTTTATGGTGAGCAGTTCTTC.

This chain joins TRBV6-1 and TRBJ2-7; D is unresolved. Germline V gives CDR1 MNHNS, CDR2 SASEGT. Trimming took 7 bases from V and 2 from J, leaving 12 bases between them. This CDR3 is 13 amino acids long. DNA of the CDR3: TGTGCCAGCACTGCTCTAAATGCCTACGAGCAGTACTTC. Translating gives CASTALNAYEQYF.

The chain recombines TRBV5-4 with TRBJ2-1; TRBD2 matches 9 bases. CDR1 and CDR2 from the germline V gene are SGHNT and YYREEE (reference sequence). CDR3 length: 16 residues. The trim removed 4 bases at V and 4 bases at J, leaving 9 bases unmatched. The CDR3, as DNA: TGTGCCAGCAGCCAACTAACTAGCGGGCCTTACAATGAGCAGTTCTTC. Residues: CASSQLTSGPYNEQFF. The variable domain in full, with the rest retrieved from reference TRBV5-4 and TRBJ2-1, is ETGVTQSPTHLIKTRGQQVTLRCSSQSGHNTVSWYQQALGQGPQFIFQYYREEENGRGNFPPRFSGLQFPNYSSELNVNALELDDSALYLCASSQLTSGPYNEQFFGPGTRLTVL.

There are a few counts of this clone. This chain's CDR3 is CSASSRAGGNTIYF. The DNA for the CDR3 is TGCAGCGCCTCCAGCAGGGCTGGGGGAAACACCATATATTTT. The V gene is TRBV29-1, the J gene TRBJ1-3; D is possibly TRBD1 (5 bases). Germline V CDR1 and CDR2: SQVTM, ANQGSEA. The CDR3 is 14 amino acids. The V and J ends lost 7 bases and 4 bases respectively, with 17 bases between them. The full variable domain, with the rest looked up from reference TRBV29-1 and TRBJ1-3, is SAVISQKPSRDICQRGTSLTIQCQVDSQVTMMFWYRQQPGQSLTLIATANQGSEATYESGFVIDKFPISRPNLTFSTLTVSNMSPEDSSIYLCSASSRAGGNTIYFGEGSWLTVV.

The chain uses TRBV4-3 and TRBJ2-7; the D gene is possibly TRBD1 (6 bases). The CDR3 extends over 14 amino acids. The V gene's germline CDR1 is LGHNA and CDR2 YSLEER. The V end lost 0 bases, the J end lost 3 bases, and 9 bases lay between the germline ends. CDR3 nucleotide sequence: TGCGCCAGCAGCCAAGAAGTCAGGGGCTACGAGCAGTACTTC. Its translation: CASSQEVRGYEQYF.